This T cell receptor beta chain was profiled in a study of cytomegalovirus exposure and HLA in healthy donors. Notes on the study in general: Immune exposure information available was restricted to CMV serostatus. Some TCR beta chains (around 160 of them) were listed as cytomegalovirus-associated. A later analysis showed HLA-associated TCR beta chains outstripping equally common others in clonal expansion.

Comment on this clone: What it recognizes is unknown.

PCR amplification relied on 60 Vbeta primers (plus 13 Jbeta primers). In the study's own analysis: Roughly 10 million shared chains were among roughly 81 million unique TCR beta chains counted in a later analysis. Profiled with immunoSEQ multiplex PCR; TCRdb holds only in-frame clones, not every one. Clone size and the V and J calls come from that table; the DNA yielded D and trimming. The data contain about 210,000 clones, 75% to 85% of them singletons. CDR3 length: 15 amino acids. The junction had 3 bases not matched to a gene; V was cut back by 2 bases and J by 5 bases. Germline V gene sequence: CDR1 SGHRS, CDR2 YFSETQ.

Sequenced sample: PBMCs. The genes are TRBV5-1 and TRBJ2-1; the match to TRBD1 covers 11 bases. The receptor's source is a male donor in good health and CMV-seropositive. CDR3 in DNA: TGCGCCAGCAGCTTAGGACAGGGGGCGGACAATGAGCAGTTCTTC. This sequence encodes CASSLGQGADNEQFF.